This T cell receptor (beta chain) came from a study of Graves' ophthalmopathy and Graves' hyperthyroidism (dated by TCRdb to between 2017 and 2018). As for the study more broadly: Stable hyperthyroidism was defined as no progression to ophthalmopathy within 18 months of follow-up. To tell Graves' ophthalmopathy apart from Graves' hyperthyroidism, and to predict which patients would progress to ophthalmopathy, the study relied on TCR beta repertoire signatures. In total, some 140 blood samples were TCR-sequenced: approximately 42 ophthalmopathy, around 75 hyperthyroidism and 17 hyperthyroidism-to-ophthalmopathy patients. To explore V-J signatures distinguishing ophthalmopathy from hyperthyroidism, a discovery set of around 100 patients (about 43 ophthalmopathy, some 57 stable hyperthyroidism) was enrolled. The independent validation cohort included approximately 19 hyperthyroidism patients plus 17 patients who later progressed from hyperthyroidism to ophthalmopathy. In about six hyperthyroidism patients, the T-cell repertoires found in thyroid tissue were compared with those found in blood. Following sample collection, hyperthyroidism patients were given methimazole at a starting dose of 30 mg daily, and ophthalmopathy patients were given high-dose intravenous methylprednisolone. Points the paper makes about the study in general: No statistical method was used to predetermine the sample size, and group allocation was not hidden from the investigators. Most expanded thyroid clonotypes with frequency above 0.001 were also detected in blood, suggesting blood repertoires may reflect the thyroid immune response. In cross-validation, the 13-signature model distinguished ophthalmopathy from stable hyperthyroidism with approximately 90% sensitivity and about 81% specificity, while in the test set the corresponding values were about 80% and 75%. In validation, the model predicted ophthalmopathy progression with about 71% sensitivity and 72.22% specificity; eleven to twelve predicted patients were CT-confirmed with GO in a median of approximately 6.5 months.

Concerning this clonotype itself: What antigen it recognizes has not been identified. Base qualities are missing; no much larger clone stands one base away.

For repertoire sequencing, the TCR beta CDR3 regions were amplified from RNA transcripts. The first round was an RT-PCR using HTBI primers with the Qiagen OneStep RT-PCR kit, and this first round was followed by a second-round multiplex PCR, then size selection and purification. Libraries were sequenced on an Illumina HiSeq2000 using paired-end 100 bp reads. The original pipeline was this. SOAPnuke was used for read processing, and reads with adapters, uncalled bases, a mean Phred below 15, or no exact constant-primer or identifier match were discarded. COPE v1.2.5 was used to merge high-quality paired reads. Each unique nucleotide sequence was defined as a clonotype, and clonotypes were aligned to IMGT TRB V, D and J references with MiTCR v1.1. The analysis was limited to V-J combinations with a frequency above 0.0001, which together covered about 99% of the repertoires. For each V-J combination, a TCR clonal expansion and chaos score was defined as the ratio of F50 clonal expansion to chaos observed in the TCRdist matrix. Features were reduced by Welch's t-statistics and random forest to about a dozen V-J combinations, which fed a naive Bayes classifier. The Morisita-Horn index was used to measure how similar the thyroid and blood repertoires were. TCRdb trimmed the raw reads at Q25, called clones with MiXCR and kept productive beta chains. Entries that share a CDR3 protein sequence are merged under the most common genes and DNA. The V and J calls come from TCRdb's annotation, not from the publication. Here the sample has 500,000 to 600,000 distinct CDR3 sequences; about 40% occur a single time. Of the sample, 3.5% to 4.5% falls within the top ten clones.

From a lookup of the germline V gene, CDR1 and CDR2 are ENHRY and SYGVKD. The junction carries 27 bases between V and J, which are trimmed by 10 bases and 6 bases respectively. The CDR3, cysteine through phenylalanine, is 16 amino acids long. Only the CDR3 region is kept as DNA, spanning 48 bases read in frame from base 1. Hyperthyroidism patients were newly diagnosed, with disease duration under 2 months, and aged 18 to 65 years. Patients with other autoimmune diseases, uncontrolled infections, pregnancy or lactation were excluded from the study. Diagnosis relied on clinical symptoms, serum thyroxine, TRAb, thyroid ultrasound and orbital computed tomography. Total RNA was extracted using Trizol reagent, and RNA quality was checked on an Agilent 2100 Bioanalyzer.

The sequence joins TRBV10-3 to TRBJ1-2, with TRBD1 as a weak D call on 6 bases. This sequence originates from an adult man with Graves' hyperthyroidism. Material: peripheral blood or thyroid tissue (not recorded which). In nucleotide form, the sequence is TGTGCCAGCAGCTTATCGGGGACACAAGGGGGTCATGGCTACACCTTC. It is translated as CASSLSGTQGGHGYTF.